Detailed here is one T cell receptor beta chain. Germline CDR1 is KGHDR and CDR2 is SFDVKD. CDR3 length: 17 residues. The ends were cut back, 5 bases at V and 0 bases at J, with 16 bases in the middle. Authors' methods: Estimation of nucleated cell counts was performed using reference gene primer amplification. Sequencing was performed with immunoSEQ multiplex PCR; in TCRdb, only in-frame clones are kept and a portion is missing. V, J and clone size are those of that table, while D and trimming were read from the DNA. The sample shows tens of thousands of clones, over 70% of them seen only once. The data stem from a study of blood T cell repertoires in COVID-19. About the research overall: The origin of the acute and convalescent COVID-19 samples was the United States, Italy and Spain. PBMCs, B-cell-depleted T cells, or T cells were the source of the cDNA or gDNA that made up the material.

V usage is TRBV24-1 and J usage is TRBJ1-5; D uncertain. Sequencing was carried out using peripheral blood. The TCR comes from a man aged 50 or older with active or convalescent COVID-19. CDR3 in DNA: TGTGCCACCAGTGTAAGGTTGAGACACGCTAGCAATCAGCCCCAGCATTTT. Its translation: CATSVRLRHASNQPQHF.